This TCR beta chain was found in a study of shared clonotypes between healthy human individuals. In the study overall: Donor composition was a couple of women and a few men, aged 18 to 49.

Overall study results and limits: Naive subsets typically showed greater estimated richness than memory subsets. When compared with the clonotypes that were shared by all four sorted-subset donors, the non-shared clonotypes turned out to have lower generation probabilities.

Produced via immunoSEQ multiplex PCR; TCRdb's table is partial and in-frame only. The sample lists about 2,100,000 clones; around 93% were seen once. This clone showed up just once. Its antigen is not known. Naive CD8 isolation took CD45RO-negative cells positively selected for CCR7 and excluded terminally differentiated effector memory CD45RA+ cells. V was trimmed by 2 bases and J by 1 base, leaving 15 bases between them. This CDR3 has 16 amino acids. From germline, CDR1 is SGHRS and CDR2 YFSETQ. This rearrangement joins TRBV5-1 to TRBJ1-1; TRBD1 might be the D (5 bases). Sequencing input: naive CD8+ T cells from PBMCs. The origin of this receptor is a man between 18 and 29 years old in good health. Some clones in this sample may be carry-over from other donors' samples. As DNA, the CDR3 is TGCGCCAGCAGCTTCCAGAGGGGCCAACCGAACACTGAAGCTTTCTTT. The encoded protein is CASSFQRGQPNTEAFF.